A selection of T cell receptor beta chains follows, all from one sample in a study of T-cell memory formation after mild COVID-19. TCRdb processed the 5' RACE reads anew with MiXCR; each CDR3 protein has one entry. The sample holds approximately 300,000 distinct CDR3 sequences, roughly 15% seen once. Sequenced: PBMCs or a T cell subset sorted from them (not recorded which). These receptors all stem from a man between 18 and 29 years old who had mild COVID-19 (a few samples of this study predate the infection). Cell type and time point are not known. Each CDR3 is given with its conserved first and last residue. A D gene is named only where the DNA matches it firmly. Only part of the rows carry a size: once, few, many, or a class if the clone is expanded.

J,size,D,V,DNA,CDR3
TRBJ2-3,.,.,TRBV9,TGTGCCAGCAGCGTAGAAGGTTCGAGGGGGGCAGATACGCAGTATTTT,CASSVEGSRGADTQYF
TRBJ1-1,many,.,TRBV5-1,TGCGCCAGCAGGGCGGAGCTATCTATGAACACTGAAGCTTTCTTT,CASRAELSMNTEAFF
TRBJ2-7,.,.,TRBV20-1,TGCAGTGCTAGAGAGAGGGAATTCGTCTACGAGCAGTACTTC,CSAREREFVYEQYF
TRBJ1-5,few,.,TRBV5-1,TGCGCCAGCAGCTTCGATACAGGGTATAATCAGCCCCAGCATTTT,CASSFDTGYNQPQHF
TRBJ2-1,.,.,TRBV18,TGTGCCAGCTCACCTTCCGAAAGGCAGAACAATGAGCAGTTCTTC,CASSPSERQNNEQFF
TRBJ1-5,.,.,TRBV20-1,TGCAGTGCTAGAGAAAATAAGGGGAATCAGCCCCAGCATTTT,CSARENKGNQPQHF
TRBJ1-5,few,.,TRBV12-3/TRBV12-4,TGTGCCAGCAGTTTAAGGTACAGCAATCAGCCCCAGCATTTT,CASSLRYSNQPQHF
TRBJ1-4,.,.,TRBV7-2,TGTGCCAGCAGCTTAGTTTCGGGGAATGAAAAACTGTTTTTT,CASSLVSGNEKLFF
TRBJ2-7,.,TRBD2,TRBV11-2,TGTGCCAGCAGCTTAGAGTGGGGACTAGCCAAATACGAGCAGTACTTC,CASSLEWGLAKYEQYF
TRBJ2-7,.,.,TRBV30,TGTGCCTGGAGTGTACTCCTCGGCGAGCAGTACTTC,CAWSVLLGEQYF
TRBJ2-1,.,.,TRBV20-1,TGCAGTGCTAGAGATGGGGCAGGGAGGAACAGCAACGAAGGTTTGGAGCAGTTCTTC,CSARDGAGRNSNEGLEQFF
TRBJ1-2,.,TRBD1,TRBV3-1,TGTGCCAGCAGCCCGGACAGGGGATACTATGGCTACACCTTC,CASSPDRGYYGYTF
TRBJ2-6,.,TRBD1,TRBV24-1,TGTGCCACCAGTGAACACCGGGACAGCTCTGGGGCCAACGTCCTGACTTTC,CATSEHRDSSGANVLTF
TRBJ2-7,few,.,TRBV4-2,TGTGCCAGCAGCCAAGAACGGGCGGCCTCCTACGAGCAGTACTTC,CASSQERAASYEQYF
TRBJ2-3,many,TRBD2,TRBV7-3,TGTGCCAGCAGCTTACAAGCGGGGGGGCCAGATACGCAGTATTTT,CASSLQAGGPDTQYF
TRBJ2-3,.,.,TRBV6-5,TGTGCCAGCAGTGCCCCAGCAGGGGGCACAGATACGCAGTATTTT,CASSAPAGGTDTQYF
TRBJ2-5,.,.,TRBV7-2,TGTGCCAGCAGCACCCTAGGGGAGACCCAGTACTTC,CASSTLGETQYF
TRBJ2-5,.,.,TRBV4-2,TGTGCCAGCAGCCAAGAGGGGGTTGACAGGATTCAAGAGACCCAGTACTTC,CASSQEGVDRIQETQYF
TRBJ2-1,.,.,TRBV6-5,TGTGCCAGCAGTTATACAGGAAATGAGCAGTTCTTC,CASSYTGNEQFF
TRBJ2-3,.,.,TRBV5-1,TGCGCCAGCAGCGCCGGACTGGCGGGCGATACGCAGTATTTT,CASSAGLAGDTQYF
TRBJ1-5,many,.,TRBV7-8,TGTGCCAGCAGCTTAGTGGGGGCGGACGGAAATCAGCCCCAGCATTTT,CASSLVGADGNQPQHF
TRBJ2-5,many,TRBD2,TRBV12-3/TRBV12-4,TGTGCCAGCAGCCAGCGGGGGGGCGATCAAGAGACCCAGTACTTC,CASSQRGGDQETQYF
TRBJ2-1,.,TRBD2,TRBV11-1,TGTGCCAGCAGCCACCGTGGAGGTGCTAGCGGGTACAATGAGCAGTTCTTC,CASSHRGGASGYNEQFF
TRBJ2-3,.,.,TRBV7-2,TGTGCCAGCAGCCGGGGACGGACTAGCACAGATACGCAGTATTTT,CASSRGRTSTDTQYF
TRBJ2-2,.,.,TRBV7-3,TGTGCCAGCAGCCCCCATCCTAACACCGGGGAGCTGTTTTTT,CASSPHPNTGELFF
TRBJ2-3,few,.,TRBV12-3/TRBV12-4,TGTGCCAGCAGCCTGCAGTTCCCGGGAAGGGATACGCAGTATTTT,CASSLQFPGRDTQYF
TRBJ1-4,few,TRBD1,TRBV20-1,TGCAGTGCTAGAAAGGACAGGACGGAAAAACTGTTTTTT,CSARKDRTEKLFF
TRBJ2-3,few,TRBD2,TRBV27,TGTGCCAGCAGTTTCGAGGGGCGTAGCGGGGGGGCAGATACGCAGTATTTT,CASSFEGRSGGADTQYF
TRBJ2-2,many,.,TRBV9,TGTGCCAGCTCTAAGGGCAGGGGGGCCGCGAACACCGGGGAGCTGTTTTTT,CASSKGRGAANTGELFF
TRBJ1-6,few,.,TRBV7-3,TGTGCCAGCAGCTTGACTGGCCTCGGTTATTCACCCCTCCACTTT,CASSLTGLGYSPLHF
TRBJ2-6,many,.,TRBV6-1,TGTGCCAGCAGTGAAGGGGGCTCTGGGGCCAACGTCCTGACTTTC,CASSEGGSGANVLTF